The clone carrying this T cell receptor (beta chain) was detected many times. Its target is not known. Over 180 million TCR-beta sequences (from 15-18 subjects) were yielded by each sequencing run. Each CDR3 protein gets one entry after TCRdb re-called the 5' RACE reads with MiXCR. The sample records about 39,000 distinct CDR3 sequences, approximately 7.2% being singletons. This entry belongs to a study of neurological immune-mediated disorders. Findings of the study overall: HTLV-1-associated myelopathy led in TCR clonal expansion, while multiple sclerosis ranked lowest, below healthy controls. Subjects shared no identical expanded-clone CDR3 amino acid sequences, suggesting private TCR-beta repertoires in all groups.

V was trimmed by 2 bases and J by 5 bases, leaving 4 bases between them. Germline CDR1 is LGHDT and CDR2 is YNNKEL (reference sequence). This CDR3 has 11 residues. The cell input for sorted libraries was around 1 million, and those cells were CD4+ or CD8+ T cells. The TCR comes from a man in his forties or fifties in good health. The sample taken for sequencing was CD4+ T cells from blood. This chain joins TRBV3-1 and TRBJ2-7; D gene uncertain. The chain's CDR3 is CASSQYNEQYF. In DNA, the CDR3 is TGTGCCAGCAGCCAATACAACGAGCAGTACTTC.